This T cell receptor (beta chain) is drawn from a study of spatial heterogeneity in lung cancer. Study overall: Beta-chain sequences consistently outnumbered alpha-chain sequences in detection.

Overall study results and limits: The study found ubiquitous expanded tumor TCRs in blood more at resection than follow-up.

Every molecule of TCR cDNA had its own unique molecular identifier. Via MiXCR, TCRdb re-called the 5' RACE reads, giving one row per CDR3 protein. The sample gives approximately 52,000 distinct CDR3 sequences, about 7% of which show up once; approximately 2.9% is in the top ten. Regarding time point: sample taken at primary tumor resection. No cell sorting; template was whole RNA from tumor, lung tissue or PBMC. J lost 4 bases, V lost 6 bases, and 8 bases had no gene match. This CDR3 is built from 15 residues. A word on this clonotype: Its antigen is undetermined.

V and J are TRBV12-3 or TRBV12-4 and TRBJ2-7; 11 nucleotides line up with TRBD2. The sequencing here drew on PBMCs, taken at surgery. The clonotype originates from a female donor with early-stage non-small cell lung cancer. The CDR3 is CASSLSGGAGYEQYF. The CDR3 coding sequence is TGTGCCAGCAGCCTTAGCGGGGGGGCCGGGTACGAGCAGTACTTC.